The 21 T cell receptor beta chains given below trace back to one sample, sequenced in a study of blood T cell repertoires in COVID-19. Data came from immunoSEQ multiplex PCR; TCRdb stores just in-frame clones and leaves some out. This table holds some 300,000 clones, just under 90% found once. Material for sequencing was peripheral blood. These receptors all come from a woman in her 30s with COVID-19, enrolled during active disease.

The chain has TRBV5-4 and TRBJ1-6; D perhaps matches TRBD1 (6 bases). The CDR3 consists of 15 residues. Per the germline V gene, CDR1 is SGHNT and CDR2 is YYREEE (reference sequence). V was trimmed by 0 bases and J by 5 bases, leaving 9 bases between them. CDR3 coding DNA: TGTGCCAGCAGCTTGGCCAGGGGCAATAATTCACCCCTCCACTTT. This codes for CASSLARGNNSPLHF.

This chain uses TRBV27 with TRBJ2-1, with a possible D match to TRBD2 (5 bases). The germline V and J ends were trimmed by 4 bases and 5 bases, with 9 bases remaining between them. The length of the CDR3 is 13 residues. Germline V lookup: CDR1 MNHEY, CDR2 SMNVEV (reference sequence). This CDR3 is CASSSILDNEQFF. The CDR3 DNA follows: TGTGCCAGCAGTTCCATACTAGACAATGAGCAGTTCTTC.

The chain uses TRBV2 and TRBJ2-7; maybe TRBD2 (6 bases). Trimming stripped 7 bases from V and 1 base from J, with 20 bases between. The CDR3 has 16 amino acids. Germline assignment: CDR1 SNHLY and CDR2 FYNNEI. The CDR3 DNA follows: TGTGCCAGCACCTCCCTCGGGGGAGGTCGATCCTACGAGCAGTACTTC. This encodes CASTSLGGGRSYEQYF.

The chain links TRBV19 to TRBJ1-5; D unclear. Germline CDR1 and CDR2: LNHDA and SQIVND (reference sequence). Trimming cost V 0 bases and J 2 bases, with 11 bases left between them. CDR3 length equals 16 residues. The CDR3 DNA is TGTGCCAGTAGTATAGAAGCGTCTCGGGGCAATCAGCCCCAGCATTTT. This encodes CASSIEASRGNQPQHF.

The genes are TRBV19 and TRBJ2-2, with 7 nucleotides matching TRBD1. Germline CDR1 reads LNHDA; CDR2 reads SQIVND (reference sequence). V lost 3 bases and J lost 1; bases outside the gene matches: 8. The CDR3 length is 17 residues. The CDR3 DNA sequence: TGTGCCAGTAGTATGCTGGACAGGCTGGGGAACACCGGGGAGCTGTTTTTT. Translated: CASSMLDRLGNTGELFF.

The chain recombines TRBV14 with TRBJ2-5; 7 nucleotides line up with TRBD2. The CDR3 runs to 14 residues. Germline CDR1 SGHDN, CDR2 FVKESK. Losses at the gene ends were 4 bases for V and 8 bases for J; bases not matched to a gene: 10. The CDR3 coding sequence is TGTGCCAGCAGCCCCCGAGCGGGGATTGAAACCCAGTACTTC. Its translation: CASSPRAGIETQYF.

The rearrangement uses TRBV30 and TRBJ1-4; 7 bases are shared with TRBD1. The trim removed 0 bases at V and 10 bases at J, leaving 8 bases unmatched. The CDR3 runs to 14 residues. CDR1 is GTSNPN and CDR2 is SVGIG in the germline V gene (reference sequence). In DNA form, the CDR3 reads TGTGCCTGGAGTGTTAAGGCTCAGGGGGGAAAACTGTTTTTT. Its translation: CAWSVKAQGGKLFF. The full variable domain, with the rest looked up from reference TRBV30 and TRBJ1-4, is SQTIHQWPATLVQPVGSPLSLECTVEGTSNPNLYWYRQAAGRGLQLLFYSVGIGQISSEVPQNLSASRPQDRQFILSSKKLLLSDSGFYLCAWSVKAQGGKLFFGSGTQLSVL.

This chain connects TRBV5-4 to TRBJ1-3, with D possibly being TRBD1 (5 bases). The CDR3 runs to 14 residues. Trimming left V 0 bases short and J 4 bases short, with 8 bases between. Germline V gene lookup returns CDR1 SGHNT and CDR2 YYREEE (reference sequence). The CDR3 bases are TGTGCCAGCAGCTTGGAGGGGATCGGAAACACCATATATTTT. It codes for CASSLEGIGNTIYF.

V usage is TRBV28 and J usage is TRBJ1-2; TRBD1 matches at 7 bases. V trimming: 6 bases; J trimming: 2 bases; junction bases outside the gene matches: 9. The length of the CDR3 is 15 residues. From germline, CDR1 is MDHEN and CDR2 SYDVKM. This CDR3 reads CASRLGMGQNYGYTF. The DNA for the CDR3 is TGTGCCAGCAGACTTGGAATGGGACAGAACTATGGCTACACCTTC.

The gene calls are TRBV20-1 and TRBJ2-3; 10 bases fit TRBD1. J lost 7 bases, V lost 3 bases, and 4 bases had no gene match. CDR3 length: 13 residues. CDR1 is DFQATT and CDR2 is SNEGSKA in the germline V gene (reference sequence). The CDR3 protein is CSASDRGLNTQYF. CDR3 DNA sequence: TGCAGTGCTAGTGACAGGGGGCTGAATACGCAGTATTTT.

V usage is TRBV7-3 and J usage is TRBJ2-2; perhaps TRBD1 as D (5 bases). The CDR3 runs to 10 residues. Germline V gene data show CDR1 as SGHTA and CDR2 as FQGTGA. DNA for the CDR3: TGTGCAGAACAGGCCGGGGAGCTGTTTTTT. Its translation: CAEQAGELFF.

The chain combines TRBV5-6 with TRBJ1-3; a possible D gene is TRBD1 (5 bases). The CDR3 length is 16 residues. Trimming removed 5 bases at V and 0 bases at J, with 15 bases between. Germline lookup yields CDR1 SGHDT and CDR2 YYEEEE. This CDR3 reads CASSLRGGSSGNTIYF. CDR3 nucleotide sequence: TGTGCCAGCAGTCTACGGGGGGGATCCTCTGGAAACACCATATATTTT.

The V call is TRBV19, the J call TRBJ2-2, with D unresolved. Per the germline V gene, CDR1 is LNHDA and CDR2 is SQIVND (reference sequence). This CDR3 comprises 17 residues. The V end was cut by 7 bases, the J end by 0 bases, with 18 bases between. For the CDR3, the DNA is TGTGCCAGTAAAACGACATATATTCTCGCGAACACCGGGGAGCTGTTTTTT. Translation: CASKTTYILANTGELFF.

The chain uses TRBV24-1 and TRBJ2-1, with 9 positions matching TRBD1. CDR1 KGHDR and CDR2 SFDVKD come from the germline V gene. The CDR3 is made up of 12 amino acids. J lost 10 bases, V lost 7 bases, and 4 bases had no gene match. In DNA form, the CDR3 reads TGTGCCACCAGCACAGGGGGCGAAGAGCAGTTCTTC. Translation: CATSTGGEEQFF.

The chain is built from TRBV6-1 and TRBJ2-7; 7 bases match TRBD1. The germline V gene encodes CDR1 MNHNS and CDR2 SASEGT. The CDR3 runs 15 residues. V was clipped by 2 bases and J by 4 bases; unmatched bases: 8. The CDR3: CASSEPTGFSYEQYF. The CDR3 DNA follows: TGTGCCAGCAGTGAACCGACAGGGTTTTCGTACGAGCAGTACTTC.

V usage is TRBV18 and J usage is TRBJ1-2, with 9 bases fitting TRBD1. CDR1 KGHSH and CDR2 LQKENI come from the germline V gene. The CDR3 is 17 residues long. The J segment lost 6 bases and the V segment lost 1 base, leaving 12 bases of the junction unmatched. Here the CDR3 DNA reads TGTGCCAGCTCACCACAGAGACTCGTACAGGGGGCGGATGGCTACACCTTC. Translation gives CASSPQRLVQGADGYTF.

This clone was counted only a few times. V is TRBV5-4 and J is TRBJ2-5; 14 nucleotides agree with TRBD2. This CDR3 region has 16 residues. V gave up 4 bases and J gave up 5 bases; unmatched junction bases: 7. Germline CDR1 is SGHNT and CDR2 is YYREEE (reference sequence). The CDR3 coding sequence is TGTGCCAGCAGCGTAGGACTAGCGGGGGGCCGGGAGACCCAGTACTTC. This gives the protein CASSVGLAGGRETQYF.

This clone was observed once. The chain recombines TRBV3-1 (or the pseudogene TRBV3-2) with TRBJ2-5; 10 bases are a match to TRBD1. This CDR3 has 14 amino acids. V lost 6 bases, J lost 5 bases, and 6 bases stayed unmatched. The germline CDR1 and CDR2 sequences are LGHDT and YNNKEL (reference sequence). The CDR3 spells CASSRDRGWETQYF. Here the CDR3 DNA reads TGTGCCAGCAGTCGGGACAGGGGTTGGGAGACCCAGTACTTC.

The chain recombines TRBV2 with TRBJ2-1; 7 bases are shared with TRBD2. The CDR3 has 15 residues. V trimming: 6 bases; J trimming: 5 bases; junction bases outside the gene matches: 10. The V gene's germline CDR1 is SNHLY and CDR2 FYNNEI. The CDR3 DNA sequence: TGTGCCAGCAGCGACCCACCTAGCGGTCACAATGAGCAGTTCTTC. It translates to CASSDPPSGHNEQFF.

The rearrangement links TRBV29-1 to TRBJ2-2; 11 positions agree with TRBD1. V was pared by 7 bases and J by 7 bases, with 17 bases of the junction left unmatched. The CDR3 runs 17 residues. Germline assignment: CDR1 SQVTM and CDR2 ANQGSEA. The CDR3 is CSARLGAGTGGFGELFF. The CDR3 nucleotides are TGCAGCGCCCGACTAGGTGCCGGGACAGGGGGTTTCGGGGAGCTGTTTTTT.

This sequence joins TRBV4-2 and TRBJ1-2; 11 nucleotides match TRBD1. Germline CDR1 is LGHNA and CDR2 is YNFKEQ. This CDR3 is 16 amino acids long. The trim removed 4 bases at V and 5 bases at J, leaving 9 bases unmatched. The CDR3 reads CASSLSGQGARYGYTF. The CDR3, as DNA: TGTGCCAGCAGCCTTTCCGGACAGGGGGCTAGGTATGGCTACACCTTC.